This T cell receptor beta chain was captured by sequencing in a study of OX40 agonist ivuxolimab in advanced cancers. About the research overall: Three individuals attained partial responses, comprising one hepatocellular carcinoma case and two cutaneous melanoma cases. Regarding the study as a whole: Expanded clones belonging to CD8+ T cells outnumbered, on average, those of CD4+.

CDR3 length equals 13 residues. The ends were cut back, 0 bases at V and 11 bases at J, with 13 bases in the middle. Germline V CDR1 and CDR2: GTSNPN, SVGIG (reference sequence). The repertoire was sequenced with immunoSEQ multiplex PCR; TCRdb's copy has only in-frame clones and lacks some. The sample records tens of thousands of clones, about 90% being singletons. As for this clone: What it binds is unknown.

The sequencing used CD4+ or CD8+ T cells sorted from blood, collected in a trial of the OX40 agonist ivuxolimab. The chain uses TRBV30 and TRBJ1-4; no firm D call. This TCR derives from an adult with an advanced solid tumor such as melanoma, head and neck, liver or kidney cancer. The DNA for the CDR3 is TGTGCCTGGAGTGTACGGGGTCGAAGTAAACTGTTTTTT. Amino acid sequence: CAWSVRGRSKLFF. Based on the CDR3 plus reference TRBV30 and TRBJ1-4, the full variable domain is SQTIHQWPATLVQPVGSPLSLECTVEGTSNPNLYWYRQAAGRGLQLLFYSVGIGQISSEVPQNLSASRPQDRQFILSSKKLLLSDSGFYLCAWSVRGRSKLFFGSGTQLSVL.